This T cell receptor (beta chain) was sequenced in a study of ipilimumab plus nivolumab after autologous stem cell transplantation. Study information: Typical patient got a few ipilimumab doses and about eight nivolumab doses (median). Study findings and constraints: Authors suggest TCR repertoire, Treg phenotype and gut microbiota support further study.

Through week 26, nivolumab 3 mg/kg IV was given weeks 1, 4, 7, 10, then biweekly. Germline V lookup: CDR1 SGHTA, CDR2 FQGNSA. Trimming removed 11 bases at V and 0 bases at J, with 14 bases between. CDR3 length: 13 residues. Comment on this clone: Its matching antigen is unknown.

Produced via immunoSEQ multiplex PCR; TCRdb's table is partial and in-frame only. This sample has about 16,000 clones; approximately 81% occur once, and the top ten carry roughly 23%. This clonotype was sampled from a male donor with diffuse large B-cell lymphoma. This chain uses TRBV7-2 with TRBJ2-7; the D gene is possibly TRBD2 (5 bases). This specimen was PBMCs, taken in a trial of ipilimumab plus nivolumab as post-transplant consolidation. CDR3 protein: CASKRTFSYEQYF. As DNA, the CDR3 is TGTGCCTCGAAGAGGACTTTCTCCTACGAGCAGTACTTC.